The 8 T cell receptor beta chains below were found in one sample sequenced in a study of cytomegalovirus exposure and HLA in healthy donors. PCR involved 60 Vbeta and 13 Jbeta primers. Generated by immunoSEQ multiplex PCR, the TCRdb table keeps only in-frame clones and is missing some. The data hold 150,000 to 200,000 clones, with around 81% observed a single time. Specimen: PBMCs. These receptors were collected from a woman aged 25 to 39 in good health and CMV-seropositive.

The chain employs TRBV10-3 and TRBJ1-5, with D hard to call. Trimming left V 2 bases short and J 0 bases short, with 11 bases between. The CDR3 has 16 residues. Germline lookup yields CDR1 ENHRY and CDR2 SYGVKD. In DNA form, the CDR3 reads TGTGCCATCAGTGAGCTGAGGATGGATAGCAATCAGCCCCAGCATTTT. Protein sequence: CAISELRMDSNQPQHF.

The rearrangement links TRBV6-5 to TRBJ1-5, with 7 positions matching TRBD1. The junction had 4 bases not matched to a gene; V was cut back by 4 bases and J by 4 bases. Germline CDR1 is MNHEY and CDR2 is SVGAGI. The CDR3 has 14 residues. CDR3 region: CASSSTGRNQPQHF. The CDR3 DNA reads TGTGCCAGCAGTTCGACAGGGCGGAATCAGCCCCAGCATTTT.

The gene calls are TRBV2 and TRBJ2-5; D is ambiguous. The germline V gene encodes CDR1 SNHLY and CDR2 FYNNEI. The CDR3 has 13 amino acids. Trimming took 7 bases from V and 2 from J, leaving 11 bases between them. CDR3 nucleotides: TGTGCCAGCACGATAAACTTACAAGAGACCCAGTACTTC. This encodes CASTINLQETQYF.

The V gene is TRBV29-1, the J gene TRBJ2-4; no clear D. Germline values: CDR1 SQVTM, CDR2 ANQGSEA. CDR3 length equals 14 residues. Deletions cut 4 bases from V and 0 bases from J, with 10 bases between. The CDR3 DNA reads TGCAGCGTTGTGGCAAGATTAGCCAAAAACATTCAGTACTTC. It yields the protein CSVVARLAKNIQYF.

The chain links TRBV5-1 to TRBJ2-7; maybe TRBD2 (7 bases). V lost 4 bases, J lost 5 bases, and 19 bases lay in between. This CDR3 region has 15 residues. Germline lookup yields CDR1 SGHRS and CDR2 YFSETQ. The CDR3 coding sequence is TGCGCCAGCAGCGAGGGAGGGGGGTCCCCTAACGAGCAGTACTTC. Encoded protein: CASSEGGGSPNEQYF.

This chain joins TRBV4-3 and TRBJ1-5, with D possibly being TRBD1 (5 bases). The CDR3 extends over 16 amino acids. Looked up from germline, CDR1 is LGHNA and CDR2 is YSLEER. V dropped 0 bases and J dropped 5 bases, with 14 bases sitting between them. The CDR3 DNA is TGCGCCAGCAGCCAAGAGTGGGGAGGGGTAGATCAGCCCCAGCATTTT. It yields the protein CASSQEWGGVDQPQHF.

CDR3 residues: CASSPRDRRYEQYF. CDR3 DNA sequence: TGTGCCAGCAGCCCCCGGGACAGGCGCTACGAGCAGTACTTC. The rearrangement uses TRBV9 and TRBJ2-7; 8 bases are a match to TRBD1. V was clipped by 4 bases and J by 3 bases; unmatched bases: 6. The CDR3 sequence is 14 residues long. The germline gives CDR1 SGDLS, CDR2 YYNGEE.

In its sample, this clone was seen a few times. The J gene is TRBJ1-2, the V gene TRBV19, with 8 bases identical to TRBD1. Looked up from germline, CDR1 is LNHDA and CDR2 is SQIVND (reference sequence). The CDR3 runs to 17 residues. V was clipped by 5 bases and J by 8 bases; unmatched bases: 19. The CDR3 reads CASSARTGLRATGGYTF. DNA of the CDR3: TGTGCCAGTAGTGCTCGGACAGGGCTAAGAGCCACCGGGGGCTACACCTTC.